Presented here are 4 T cell receptor beta chains from one specimen sequenced in a study of T cell changes during pregnancy in multiple sclerosis. Clones were sequenced by immunoSEQ multiplex PCR, and TCRdb holds only the in-frame ones, with some missing. The table lists about 63,000 clones, over 85% of them singletons. Sequencing used CD8+ T cells from peripheral blood mononuclear cells, obtained in the second trimester of pregnancy. These receptors were collected from a female donor with multiple sclerosis, enrolled in a pregnancy study.

The chain links TRBV27 to TRBJ2-3, with D hard to call. The CDR3 covers 14 residues. Trimming cost V 4 bases and J 2 bases, with 10 bases left between them. Germline V gene data show CDR1 as MNHEY and CDR2 as SMNVEV (reference sequence). Here the CDR3 reads CASSYQEYTDTQYF. The DNA of the CDR3 is TGTGCCAGCAGTTACCAGGAATACACAGATACGCAGTATTTT.

The sample holds a few counts of this clone. The chain employs TRBV30 and TRBJ1-1, with D tentatively TRBD1 (5 bases). V lost 4 bases and J lost 7, with 19 bases in between. The CDR3 is 14 amino acids. Per the germline V gene, CDR1 is GTSNPN and CDR2 is SVGIG (reference sequence). The chain's CDR3 is CAWTIVGRAYEAFF. The CDR3 bases are TGTGCCTGGACAATTGTCGGCAGGGCTTATGAAGCTTTCTTT. Combining the CDR3 with reference TRBV30 and TRBJ1-1 gives the whole variable domain SQTIHQWPATLVQPVGSPLSLECTVEGTSNPNLYWYRQAAGRGLQLLFYSVGIGQISSEVPQNLSASRPQDRQFILSSKKLLLSDSGFYLCAWTIVGRAYEAFFGQGTRLTVV.

V usage is TRBV4-1 and J usage is TRBJ2-7, with D perhaps TRBD1 (5 bases). V was pared by 0 bases and J by 7 bases, with 10 bases between. Germline assignment: CDR1 MGHRA and CDR2 YSYEKL. The CDR3 totals 13 residues. The CDR3: CASSQESSGEQYF. The DNA for the CDR3 is TGCGCCAGCAGCCAAGAATCCTCAGGGGAGCAGTACTTC.

The rearrangement links TRBV18 to TRBJ2-2; TRBD2 aligns across 9 bases. Unmatched junction bases numbered 10, after V lost 3 bases and J lost 5 bases. The CDR3 loop spans 17 amino acids. Germline V CDR1 and CDR2: KGHSH, LQKENI. Written as DNA, the CDR3 is TGTGCCAGCTCACCTATAGCGGGAGAATCGAGTACCGGGGAGCTGTTTTTT. Amino acid sequence: CASSPIAGESSTGELFF.